A selection of T cell receptor beta chains follows, all from one sample in a study of early T cells in non-severe SARS-CoV-2 infection. TCRdb called the 5' RACE reads again in MiXCR, with one record for every CDR3 protein. Found here are 30,000 to 40,000 distinct CDR3 sequences, over 4.5% of them singletons; the top ten hold 13% to 15%. Sequences were obtained from whole blood. All receptors come from an adult who was a healthcare worker with PCR-confirmed SARS-CoV-2 infection or an uninfected control (not recorded which). Each CDR3 is given with its conserved first and last residue. The D gene is left open where the match is weak. Not every row has a clone size; where given, it reads once, few, many or a size class.

clone_size,d_call,j_call,v_call,cdr3_nt,cdr3_aa
many,TRBD1,TRBJ2-7,TRBV13,TGTGCCAGCAGCCAAAACAGGGGTTCCTACGAGCAGTACTTC,CASSQNRGSYEQYF
medium-sized,NA,TRBJ1-5,TRBV12-3/TRBV12-4,TGTGCCAGCAGTTTAATCCGCCAGCCCCAGCATTTT,CASSLIRQPQHF
NA,NA,TRBJ1-5,TRBV20-1,TGCAGTGCTAGTCACGGGGCAGCGAATCAGCCCCAGCATTTT,CSASHGAANQPQHF
few,NA,TRBJ2-1,TRBV5-1,TGCGCCAGCAGCTTGGTCTTGGATAGCTCCTACAATGAGCAGTTCTTC,CASSLVLDSSYNEQFF
NA,NA,TRBJ1-1,TRBV6-5,TGTGCCAGCAGAAGCTTTCGGAACACTGAAGCTTTCTTT,CASRSFRNTEAFF
NA,NA,TRBJ2-7,TRBV28,TGTGCCAGCAGTTCCAGGCAGGGGAGTCCCTACGAGCAGTACTTC,CASSSRQGSPYEQYF
many,NA,TRBJ2-7,TRBV21-1,TGTGCCAGCAGCAACGGACCCTCCTACGAGCAGTACTTC,CASSNGPSYEQYF
many,TRBD1,TRBJ2-2,TRBV7-7,TGTGCCAGCAGCTCGCGGACAGGGGACACCGGGGAGCTGTTTTTT,CASSSRTGDTGELFF
NA,NA,TRBJ1-1,TRBV9,TGTGCCAGCAGCTCCCGGCCTTACACTGAAGCTTTCTTT,CASSSRPYTEAFF
NA,NA,TRBJ2-7,TRBV7-9,TGTGCCAGCATCGCAGACACCTCCTACGAGCAGTACTTC,CASIADTSYEQYF